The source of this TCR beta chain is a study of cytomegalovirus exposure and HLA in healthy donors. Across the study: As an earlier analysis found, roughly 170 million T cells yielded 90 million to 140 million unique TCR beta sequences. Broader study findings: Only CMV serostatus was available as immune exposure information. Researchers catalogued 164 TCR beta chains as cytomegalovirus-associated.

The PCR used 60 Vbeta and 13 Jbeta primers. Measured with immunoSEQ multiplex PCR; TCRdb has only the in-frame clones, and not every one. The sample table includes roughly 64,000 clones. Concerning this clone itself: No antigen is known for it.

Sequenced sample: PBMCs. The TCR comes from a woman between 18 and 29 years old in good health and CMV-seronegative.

The CDR3 here is CASSPSMQGGANYGYTF. The CDR3 DNA follows: TGTGCCAGCTCACCCTCTATGCAGGGGGGAGCTAACTATGGCTACACCTTC. The V and J genes are TRBV18 and TRBJ1-2; TRBD1 aligns across 7 bases. Germline CDR1 KGHSH, CDR2 LQKENI. The CDR3 covers 17 residues. V shed 3 bases and J 0 bases; nucleotides not matched to a gene: 10.